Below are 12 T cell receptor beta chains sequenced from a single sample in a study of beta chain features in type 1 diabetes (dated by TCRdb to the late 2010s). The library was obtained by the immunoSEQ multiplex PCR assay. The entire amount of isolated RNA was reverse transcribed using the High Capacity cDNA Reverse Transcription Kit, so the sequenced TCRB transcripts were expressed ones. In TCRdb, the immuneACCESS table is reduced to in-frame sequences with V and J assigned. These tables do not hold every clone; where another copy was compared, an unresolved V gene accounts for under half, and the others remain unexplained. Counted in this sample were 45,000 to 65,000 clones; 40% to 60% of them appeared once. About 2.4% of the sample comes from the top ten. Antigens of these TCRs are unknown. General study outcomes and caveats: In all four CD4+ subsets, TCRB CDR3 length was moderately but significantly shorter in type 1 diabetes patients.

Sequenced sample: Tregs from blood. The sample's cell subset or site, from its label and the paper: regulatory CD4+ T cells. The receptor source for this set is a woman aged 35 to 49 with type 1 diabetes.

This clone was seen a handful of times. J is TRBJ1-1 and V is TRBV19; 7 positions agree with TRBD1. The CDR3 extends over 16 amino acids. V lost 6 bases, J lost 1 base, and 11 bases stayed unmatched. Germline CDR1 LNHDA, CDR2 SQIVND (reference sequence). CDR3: CASSTTGAGPNTEAFF. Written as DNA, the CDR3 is TGTGCCAGTAGCACCACAGGGGCCGGCCCGAACACTGAAGCTTTCTTT.

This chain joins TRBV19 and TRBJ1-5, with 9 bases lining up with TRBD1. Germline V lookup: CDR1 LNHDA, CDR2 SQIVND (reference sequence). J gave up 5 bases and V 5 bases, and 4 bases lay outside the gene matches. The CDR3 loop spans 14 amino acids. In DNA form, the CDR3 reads TGTGCCAGTAGTCGGACAGGGGCTTATCAGCCCCAGCATTTT. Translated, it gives CASSRTGAYQPQHF.

CDR3 protein: CASSLNAPLKAFF. CDR3 nucleotide sequence: TGTGCCAGCAGCCTCAACGCTCCTCTAAAAGCTTTCTTT. This rearrangement joins TRBV28 to TRBJ1-1; D call uncertain. CDR1 and CDR2 (germline): MDHEN, SYDVKM. The V gene lost 6 bases and the J gene lost 9 bases, with 17 bases spanning the gap. The CDR3 has 13 residues.

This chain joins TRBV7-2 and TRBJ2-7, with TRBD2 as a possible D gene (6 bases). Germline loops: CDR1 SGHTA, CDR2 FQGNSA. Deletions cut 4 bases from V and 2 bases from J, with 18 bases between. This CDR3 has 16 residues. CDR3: CASSSYGRGVTYEQYF. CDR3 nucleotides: TGTGCCAGCAGCTCGTATGGGCGGGGAGTGACCTACGAGCAGTACTTC.

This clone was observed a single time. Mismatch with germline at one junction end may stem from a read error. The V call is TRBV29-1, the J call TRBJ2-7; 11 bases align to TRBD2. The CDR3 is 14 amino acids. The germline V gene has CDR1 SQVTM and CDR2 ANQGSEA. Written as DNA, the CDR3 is TGCAGCGCTGAAGACCCTAGCGGGGGGTACGAGCAGTACTTC. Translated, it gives CSAEDPSGGYEQYF.

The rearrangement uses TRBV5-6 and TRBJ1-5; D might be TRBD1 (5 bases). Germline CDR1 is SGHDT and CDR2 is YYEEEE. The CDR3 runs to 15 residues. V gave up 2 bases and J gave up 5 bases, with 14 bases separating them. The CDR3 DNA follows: TGTGCCAGCAGCTTTATGGGGGGTGTATATCAGCCCCAGCATTTT. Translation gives CASSFMGGVYQPQHF. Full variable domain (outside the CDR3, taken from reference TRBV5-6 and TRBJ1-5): DAGVTQSPTHLIKTRGQQVTLRCSPKSGHDTVSWYQQALGQGPQFIFQYYEEEERQRGNFPDRFSGHQFPNYSSELNVNALLLGDSALYLCASSFMGGVYQPQHFGDGTRLSIL.

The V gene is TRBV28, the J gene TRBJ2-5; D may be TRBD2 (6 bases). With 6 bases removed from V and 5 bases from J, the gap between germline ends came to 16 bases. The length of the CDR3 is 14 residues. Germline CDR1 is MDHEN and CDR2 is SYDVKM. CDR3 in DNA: TGTGCCAGCAGGCCCCAAGGAGCGGGTGAGACCCAGTACTTC. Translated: CASRPQGAGETQYF.

This chain's CDR3 is CASSFRGPNTEAFF. DNA for the CDR3: TGTGCCAGCAGTTTCCGGGGTCCCAACACTGAAGCTTTCTTT. V usage is TRBV27 and J usage is TRBJ1-1; D uncertain. Germline CDR1 and CDR2: MNHEY and SMNVEV (reference sequence). The V gene lost 3 bases and the J gene lost 2 bases, with 10 bases spanning the gap. CDR3 length: 14 amino acids.

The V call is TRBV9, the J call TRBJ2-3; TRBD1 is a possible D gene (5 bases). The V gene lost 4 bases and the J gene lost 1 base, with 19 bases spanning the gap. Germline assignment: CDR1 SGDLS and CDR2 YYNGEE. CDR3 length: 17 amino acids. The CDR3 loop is CASSSPRGAGRTDTQYF. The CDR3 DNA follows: TGTGCCAGCAGCTCTCCCCGTGGGGCAGGTCGCACAGATACGCAGTATTTT.

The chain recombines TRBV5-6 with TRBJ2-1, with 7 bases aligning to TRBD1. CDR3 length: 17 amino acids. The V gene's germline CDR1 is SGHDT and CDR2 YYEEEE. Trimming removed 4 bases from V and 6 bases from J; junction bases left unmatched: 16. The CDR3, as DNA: TGTGCCAGCAGCCAAGCCACAGGGGAATTAGGAATCAATGAGCAGTTCTTC. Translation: CASSQATGELGINEQFF.

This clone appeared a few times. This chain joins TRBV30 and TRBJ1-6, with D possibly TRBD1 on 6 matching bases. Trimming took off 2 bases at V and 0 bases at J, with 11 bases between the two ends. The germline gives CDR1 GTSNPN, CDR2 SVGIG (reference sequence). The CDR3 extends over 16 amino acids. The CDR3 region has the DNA TGTGCCTGGAGTCTCCAGGGGAGCTCCTATAATTCACCCCTCCACTTT. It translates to CAWSLQGSSYNSPLHF.

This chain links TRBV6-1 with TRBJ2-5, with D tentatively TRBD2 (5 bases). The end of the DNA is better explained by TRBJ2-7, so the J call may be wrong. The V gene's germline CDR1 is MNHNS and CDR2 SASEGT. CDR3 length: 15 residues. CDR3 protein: CASSRGQPSSYEQYF. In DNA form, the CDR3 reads TGTGCCAGCAGTAGAGGGCAGCCAAGCTCCTACGAGCAGTACTTC.